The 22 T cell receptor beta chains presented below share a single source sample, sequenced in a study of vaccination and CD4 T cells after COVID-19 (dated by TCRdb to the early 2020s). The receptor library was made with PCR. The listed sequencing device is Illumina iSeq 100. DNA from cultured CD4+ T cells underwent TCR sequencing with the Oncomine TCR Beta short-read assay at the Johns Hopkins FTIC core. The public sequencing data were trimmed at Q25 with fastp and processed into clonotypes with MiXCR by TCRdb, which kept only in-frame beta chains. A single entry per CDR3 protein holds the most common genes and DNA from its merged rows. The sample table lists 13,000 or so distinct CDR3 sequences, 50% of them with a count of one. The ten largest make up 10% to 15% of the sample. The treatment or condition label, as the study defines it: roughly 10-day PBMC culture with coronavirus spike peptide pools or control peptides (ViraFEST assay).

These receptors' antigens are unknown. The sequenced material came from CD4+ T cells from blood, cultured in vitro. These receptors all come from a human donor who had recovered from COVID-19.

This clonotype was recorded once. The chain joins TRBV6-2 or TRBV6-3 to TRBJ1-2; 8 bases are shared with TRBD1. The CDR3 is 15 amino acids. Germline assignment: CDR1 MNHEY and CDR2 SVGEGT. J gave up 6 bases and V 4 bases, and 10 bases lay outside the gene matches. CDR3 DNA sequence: TGTGCCAGCAGTTCCCCTGGACAGGGCTACGATGGCTACACCTTC. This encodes CASSSPGQGYDGYTF.

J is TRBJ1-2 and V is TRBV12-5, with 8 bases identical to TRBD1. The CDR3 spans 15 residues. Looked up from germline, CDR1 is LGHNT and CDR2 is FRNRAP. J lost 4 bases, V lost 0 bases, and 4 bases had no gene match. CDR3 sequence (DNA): TGTGCTAGTGGTTTGGTCACAGGGGGAGCCTATGGCTACACCTTC. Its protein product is CASGLVTGGAYGYTF.

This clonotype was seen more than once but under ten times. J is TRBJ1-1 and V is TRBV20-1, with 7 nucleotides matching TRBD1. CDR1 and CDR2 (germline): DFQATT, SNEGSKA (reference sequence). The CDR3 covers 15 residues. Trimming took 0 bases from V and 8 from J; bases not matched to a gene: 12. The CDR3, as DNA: TGCAGTGCTAGAGATGAACGGCAAGGGGGCGTGGAAGCTTTCTTT. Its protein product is CSARDERQGGVEAFF.

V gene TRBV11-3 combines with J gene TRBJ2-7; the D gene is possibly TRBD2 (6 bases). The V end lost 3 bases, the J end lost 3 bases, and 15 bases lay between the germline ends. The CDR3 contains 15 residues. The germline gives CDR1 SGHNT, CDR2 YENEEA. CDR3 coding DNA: TGTGCCAGCAGCTTTGGGGGGTGGGACCGCTACGAGCAGTACTTC. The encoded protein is CASSFGGWDRYEQYF.

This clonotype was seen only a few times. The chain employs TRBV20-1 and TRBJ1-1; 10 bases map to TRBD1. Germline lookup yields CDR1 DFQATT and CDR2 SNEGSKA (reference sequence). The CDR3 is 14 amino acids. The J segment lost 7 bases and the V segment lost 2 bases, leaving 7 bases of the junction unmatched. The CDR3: CSARPRTGGSEAFF. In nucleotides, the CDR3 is TGCAGTGCTAGACCCAGGACAGGGGGGAGTGAAGCTTTCTTT.

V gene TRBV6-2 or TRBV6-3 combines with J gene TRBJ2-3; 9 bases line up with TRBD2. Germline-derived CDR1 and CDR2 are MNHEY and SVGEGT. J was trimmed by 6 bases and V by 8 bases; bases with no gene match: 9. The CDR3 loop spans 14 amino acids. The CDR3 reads CASQIDSGGDTQYF. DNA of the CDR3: TGTGCCAGCCAAATTGATAGCGGGGGTGATACGCAGTATTTT.

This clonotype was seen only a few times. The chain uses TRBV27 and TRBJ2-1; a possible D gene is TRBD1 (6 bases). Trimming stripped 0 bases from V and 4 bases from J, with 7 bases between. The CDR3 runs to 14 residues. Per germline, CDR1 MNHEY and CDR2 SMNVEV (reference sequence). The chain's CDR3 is CASSLSGQYNEQFF. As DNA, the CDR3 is TGTGCCAGCAGTTTATCGGGACAATACAATGAGCAGTTCTTC.

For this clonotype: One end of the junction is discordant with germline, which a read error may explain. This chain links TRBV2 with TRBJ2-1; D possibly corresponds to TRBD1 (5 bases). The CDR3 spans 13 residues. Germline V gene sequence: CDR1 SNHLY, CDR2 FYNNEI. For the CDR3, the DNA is TGTGCCAGCAGCGTCGGACAAGCCCAGCCCTGGATCTTC. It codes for CASSVGQAQPWIF.

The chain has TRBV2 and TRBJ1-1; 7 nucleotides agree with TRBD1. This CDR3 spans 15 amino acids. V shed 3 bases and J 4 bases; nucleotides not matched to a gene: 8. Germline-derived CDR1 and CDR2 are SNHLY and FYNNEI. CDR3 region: CASSESGGMSTEAFF. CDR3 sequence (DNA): TGTGCCAGCAGTGAGTCAGGGGGTATGAGCACTGAAGCTTTCTTT.

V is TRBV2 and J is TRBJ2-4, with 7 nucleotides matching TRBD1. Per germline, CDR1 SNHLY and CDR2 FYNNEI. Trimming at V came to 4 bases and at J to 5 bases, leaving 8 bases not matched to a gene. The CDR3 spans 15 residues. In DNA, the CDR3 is TGTGCCAGCAGTGCTTTTTCCGGGACAGAAAACATTCAGTACTTC. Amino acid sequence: CASSAFSGTENIQYF.

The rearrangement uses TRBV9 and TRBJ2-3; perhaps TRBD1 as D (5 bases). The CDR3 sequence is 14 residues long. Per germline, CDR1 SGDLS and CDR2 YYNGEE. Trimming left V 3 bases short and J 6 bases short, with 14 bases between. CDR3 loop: CASSDRTNGDTQYF. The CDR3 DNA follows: TGTGCCAGCAGCGACAGGACAAACGGGGATACGCAGTATTTT.

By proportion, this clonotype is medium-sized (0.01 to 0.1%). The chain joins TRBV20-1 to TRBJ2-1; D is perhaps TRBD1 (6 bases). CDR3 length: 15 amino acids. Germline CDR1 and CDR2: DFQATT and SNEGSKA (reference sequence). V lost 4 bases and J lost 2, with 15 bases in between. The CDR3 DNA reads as TGCAGTGCTATAAAAGGGGGATTCGCCTACAATGAGCAGTTCTTC. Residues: CSAIKGGFAYNEQFF.

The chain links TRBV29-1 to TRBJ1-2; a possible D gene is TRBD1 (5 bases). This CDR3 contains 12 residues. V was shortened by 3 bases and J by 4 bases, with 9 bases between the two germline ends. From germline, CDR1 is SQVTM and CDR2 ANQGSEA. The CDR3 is CSVEGGPYGYTF. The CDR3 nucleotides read TGCAGCGTTGAGGGGGGACCCTATGGCTACACCTTC.

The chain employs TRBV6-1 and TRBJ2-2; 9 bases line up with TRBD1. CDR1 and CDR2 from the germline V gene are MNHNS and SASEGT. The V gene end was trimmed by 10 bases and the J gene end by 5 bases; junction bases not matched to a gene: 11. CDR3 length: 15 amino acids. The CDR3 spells CATPGRTGETGELFF. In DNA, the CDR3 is TGTGCCACCCCCGGACGGACAGGGGAAACCGGGGAGCTGTTTTTT.

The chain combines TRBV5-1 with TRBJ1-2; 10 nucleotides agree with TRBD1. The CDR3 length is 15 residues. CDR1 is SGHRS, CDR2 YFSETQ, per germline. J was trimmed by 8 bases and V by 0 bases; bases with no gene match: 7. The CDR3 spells CASSLALGQGYGYTF. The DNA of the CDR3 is TGCGCCAGCAGCTTGGCCCTGGGACAGGGGTACGGCTACACCTTC.

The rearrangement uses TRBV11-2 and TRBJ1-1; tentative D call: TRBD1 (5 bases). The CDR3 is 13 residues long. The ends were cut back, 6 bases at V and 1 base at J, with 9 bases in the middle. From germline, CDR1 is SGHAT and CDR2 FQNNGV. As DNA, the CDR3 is TGTGCCAGCAGGCGGGACGGGAACACTGAAGCTTTCTTT. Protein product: CASRRDGNTEAFF.

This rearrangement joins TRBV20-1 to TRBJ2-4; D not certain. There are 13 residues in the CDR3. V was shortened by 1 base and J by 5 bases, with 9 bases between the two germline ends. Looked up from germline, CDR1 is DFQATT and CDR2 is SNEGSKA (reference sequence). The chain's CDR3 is CSARAAGENIQYF. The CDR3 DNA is TGCAGTGCTAGAGCGGCTGGAGAAAACATTCAGTACTTC.

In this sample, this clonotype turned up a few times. This chain's CDR3 is CASSLLSGGTEAFF. In DNA, the CDR3 is TGTGCCAGCAGCTTACTTTCAGGGGGAACTGAAGCTTTCTTT. J is TRBJ1-1 and V is TRBV11-2; 7 nucleotides line up with TRBD1. J lost 5 bases, V lost 2 bases, and 5 bases had no gene match. Germline CDR1 and CDR2: SGHAT and FQNNGV. The CDR3 contains 14 residues.

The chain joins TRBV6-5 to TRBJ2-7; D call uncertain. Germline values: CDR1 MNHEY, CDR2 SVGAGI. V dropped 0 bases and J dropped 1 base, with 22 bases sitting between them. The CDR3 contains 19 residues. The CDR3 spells CASSYSRGYASVNSYEQYF. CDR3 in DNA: TGTGCCAGCAGTTACTCGAGAGGTTATGCCTCGGTTAATTCCTACGAGCAGTACTTC.

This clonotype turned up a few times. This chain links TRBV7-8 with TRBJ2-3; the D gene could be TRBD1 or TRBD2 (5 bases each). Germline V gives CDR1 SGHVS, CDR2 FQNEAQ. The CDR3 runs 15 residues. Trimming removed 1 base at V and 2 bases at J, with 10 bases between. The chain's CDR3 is CASSLDTGHTDTQYF. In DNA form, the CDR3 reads TGTGCCAGCAGCTTAGACACGGGGCACACAGATACGCAGTATTTT.

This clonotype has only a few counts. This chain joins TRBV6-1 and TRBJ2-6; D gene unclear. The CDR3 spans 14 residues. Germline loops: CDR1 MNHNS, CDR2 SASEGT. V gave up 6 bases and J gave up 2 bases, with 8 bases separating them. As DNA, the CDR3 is TGTGCCAGCAGGCTAGACACTGGGGCCAACGTCCTGACTTTC. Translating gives CASRLDTGANVLTF.

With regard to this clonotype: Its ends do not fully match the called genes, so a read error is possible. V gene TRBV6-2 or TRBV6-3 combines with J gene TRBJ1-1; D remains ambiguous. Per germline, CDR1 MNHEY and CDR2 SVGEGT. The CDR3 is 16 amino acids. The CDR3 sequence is CASGYEAGFMNTEAFF. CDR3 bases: TGTGCCAGCGGTTACGAGGCAGGATTCATGAACACTGAAGCTTTCTTT.